This T cell receptor (beta chain) is from a study of blood T cells in healthy people across ages. Through a sample-barcoded 5' primer and a J-beta primer mix, a second PCR was run for roughly 6 to 12 cycles. A template-switch adaptor with 12 random nucleotides tagged each cDNA molecule. Sequencing of every sample gave 2.5 million or more CDR3-containing paired-end reads. MiXCR, run by TCRdb on the 5' RACE reads, gives a single entry per CDR3 protein. The sample has some 1.4 million distinct CDR3 sequences, about 43% seen once. Germline CDR1 SGHRS, CDR2 YFSETQ. Trimming removed 4 bases from V and 1 base from J; junction bases left unmatched: 7. The CDR3 runs to 15 residues.

Sample: blood. The TCR comes from a woman younger than 35 in good health. The V call is TRBV5-1, the J call TRBJ1-1; TRBD1 agrees at 7 bases. The CDR3 reads CASSVWTGQNTEAFF. The CDR3 DNA reads TGCGCCAGCAGCGTGTGGACAGGTCAGAACACTGAAGCTTTCTTT.